These 14 T cell receptor beta chains were all obtained from the same sample, sequenced in a study of OX40 agonist ivuxolimab in advanced cancers. Clones were sequenced by immunoSEQ multiplex PCR, and TCRdb holds only the in-frame ones, with some missing. Among roughly 70,000 clones listed, approximately 78% were seen once. This material consisted of CD4+ or CD8+ T cells sorted from blood, taken in a trial of the OX40 agonist ivuxolimab. All receptors come from an adult with an advanced solid tumor such as melanoma, head and neck, liver or kidney cancer.

This chain connects TRBV5-4 to TRBJ2-2; D remains ambiguous. Germline lookup yields CDR1 SGHNT and CDR2 YYREEE (reference sequence). Between the trimmed V and J ends, which lost 2 bases and 8 bases, there was a span of 13 bases. CDR3 size: 14 residues. The CDR3 loop reads CASSFWGSGGELFF. The CDR3 coding sequence is TGTGCCAGCAGCTTTTGGGGATCCGGGGGGGAGCTGTTTTTT. Based on the CDR3 plus reference TRBV5-4 and TRBJ2-2, the full variable domain is ETGVTQSPTHLIKTRGQQVTLRCSSQSGHNTVSWYQQALGQGPQFIFQYYREEENGRGNFPPRFSGLQFPNYSSELNVNALELDDSALYLCASSFWGSGGELFFGEGSRLTVL.

The V call is TRBV7-6, the J call TRBJ2-2; the D gene is possibly TRBD2 (6 bases). The CDR3 consists of 16 residues. V was trimmed by 1 base and J by 2 bases, leaving 11 bases between them. Germline values: CDR1 SGHVS, CDR2 FNYEAQ. The CDR3 spells CASSLGGGENTGELFF. The CDR3 DNA follows: TGTGCCAGCAGCTTAGGGGGCGGGGAAAACACCGGGGAGCTGTTTTTT.

The chain is built from TRBV11-3 and TRBJ2-7; possibly TRBD1 or TRBD2 for D (5 bases each). The CDR3 extends over 13 amino acids. V lost 6 bases, J lost 2 bases, and 11 bases lay in between. The germline V gene encodes CDR1 SGHNT and CDR2 YENEEA. The CDR3 spells CASSRGETYEQYF. Written as DNA, the CDR3 is TGTGCCAGCAGTCGAGGGGAGACCTACGAGCAGTACTTC.

This clone has a handful of counts. V usage is TRBV19 and J usage is TRBJ1-2; weak D call: TRBD1 (6 bases). Germline CDR1 and CDR2: LNHDA and SQIVND (reference sequence). The V and J ends lost 2 bases and 8 bases respectively, with 12 bases between them. The length of the CDR3 is 13 residues. The CDR3 spells CASSITGIRGYTF. Here the CDR3 DNA reads TGTGCCAGTAGTATAACAGGGATCAGAGGCTACACCTTC.

The chain recombines TRBV6-1 with TRBJ2-7; no firm D call. Between the trimmed V and J ends, which lost 6 bases and 2 bases, there was a span of 8 bases. Per the germline V gene, CDR1 is MNHNS and CDR2 is SASEGT. The CDR3 runs 12 residues. CDR3 region: CASSPSTYEQYF. The CDR3 DNA reads as TGTGCCAGCAGCCCGTCCACCTACGAGCAGTACTTC.

Of note for this clone: Germline is not matched at one junction end, which may reflect a read error. The CDR3 protein is CARRLDDNSPLHF. Written as DNA, the CDR3 is TGTGCCAGAAGATTGGACGATAATTCACCCCTCCACTTT. J is TRBJ1-6 and V is TRBV5-3; D is unresolved. TRBV5-3 is labeled an ORF, and its function is uncertain. The CDR3 is 13 residues long.

This rearrangement joins TRBV5-6 to TRBJ2-1, with no clear D. The germline V gene has CDR1 SGHDT and CDR2 YYEEEE. V dropped 5 bases and J dropped 7 bases, with 10 bases sitting between them. The CDR3 sequence is 12 residues long. This CDR3 reads CASSYSVNEQFF. Here the CDR3 DNA reads TGTGCCAGCAGTTACTCAGTAAATGAGCAGTTCTTC.

In its sample, this clone was seen once. The chain uses TRBV6-5 and TRBJ2-5; 9 nucleotides line up with TRBD1. Germline CDR1 reads MNHEY; CDR2 reads SVGAGI. The CDR3 is 15 amino acids. The junction had 7 bases not matched to a gene; V was cut back by 3 bases and J by 5 bases. Here the CDR3 DNA reads TGTGCCAGCAGTTATACAGGGGACAGGGCTGAGACCCAGTACTTC. This translates into CASSYTGDRAETQYF.

The gene calls are TRBV5-6 and TRBJ1-1; 8 bases agree with TRBD1. V shed 1 base and J 10 bases; nucleotides not matched to a gene: 9. This CDR3 is 14 amino acids long. Per the germline V gene, CDR1 is SGHDT and CDR2 is YYEEEE. The CDR3 protein is CASSLFSGGGGAFF. DNA of the CDR3: TGTGCCAGCAGCTTGTTTTCAGGGGGCGGAGGAGCTTTCTTT.

The chain carries TRBV2 and TRBJ2-2; TRBD1 agrees at 9 bases. The trim removed 6 bases at V and 4 bases at J, leaving 3 bases unmatched. The CDR3 sequence is 14 residues long. Germline lookup yields CDR1 SNHLY and CDR2 FYNNEI. The CDR3 protein is CASRGQGSTGELFF. CDR3 in DNA: TGTGCCAGCAGGGGACAGGGTAGCACCGGGGAGCTGTTTTTT.

The rearrangement links TRBV7-6 to TRBJ2-1, with D perhaps assigned TRBD1 or TRBD2 (6 bases each). Germline lookup yields CDR1 SGHVS and CDR2 FNYEAQ. CDR3 length: 15 amino acids. V lost 2 bases, J lost 8 bases, and 16 bases lay in between. The DNA of the CDR3 is TGTGCCAGCAGCTTAAAGCAGGGGAGGATAGATGAGCAGTTCTTC. This sequence encodes CASSLKQGRIDEQFF.

The chain is built from TRBV5-6 and TRBJ2-3; no clear D. V was trimmed by 0 bases and J by 4 bases, leaving 9 bases between them. The CDR3 runs 14 residues. CDR1 SGHDT and CDR2 YYEEEE come from the germline V gene. In nucleotides, the CDR3 is TGTGCCAGCAGCTTGGGTAGGGTGCCAGATACGCAGTATTTT. Encoded protein: CASSLGRVPDTQYF.

The V call is TRBV11-3, the J call TRBJ2-3; the D gene is possibly TRBD1 (5 bases). With 0 bases removed from V and 3 bases from J, the gap between germline ends came to 7 bases. Germline assignment: CDR1 SGHNT and CDR2 YENEEA. CDR3 length: 14 residues. CDR3 coding DNA: TGTGCCAGCAGCTTAGAGGCAGGGACAGATACGCAGTATTTT. Its protein product is CASSLEAGTDTQYF.

The chain uses TRBV18 and TRBJ2-7; 14 bases are shared with TRBD2. V was pared by 5 bases and J by 6 bases, with 3 bases of the junction left unmatched. From germline, CDR1 is KGHSH and CDR2 LQKENI. This CDR3 region has 14 residues. Written as DNA, the CDR3 is TGTGCCAGCTCAACGACTAGCGGGAGGGCCGAGCAGTACTTC. The encoded protein is CASSTTSGRAEQYF.